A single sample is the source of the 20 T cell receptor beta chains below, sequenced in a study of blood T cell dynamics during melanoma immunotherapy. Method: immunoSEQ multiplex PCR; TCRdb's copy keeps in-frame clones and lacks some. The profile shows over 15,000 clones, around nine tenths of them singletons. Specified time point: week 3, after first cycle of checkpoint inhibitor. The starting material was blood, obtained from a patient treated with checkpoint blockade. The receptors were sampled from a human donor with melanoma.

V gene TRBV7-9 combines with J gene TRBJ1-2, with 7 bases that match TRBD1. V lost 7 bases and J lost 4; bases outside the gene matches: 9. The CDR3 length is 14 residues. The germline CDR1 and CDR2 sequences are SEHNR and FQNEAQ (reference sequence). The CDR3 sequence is CASKWIGGSYGYTF. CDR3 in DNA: TGTGCCAGCAAGTGGATAGGGGGCTCCTATGGCTACACCTTC.

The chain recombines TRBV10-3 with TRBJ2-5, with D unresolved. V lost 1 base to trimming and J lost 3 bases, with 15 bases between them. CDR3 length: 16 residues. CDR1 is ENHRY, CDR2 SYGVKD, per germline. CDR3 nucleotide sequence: TGTGCCATCAGTGAGTTTGGCACCGACTTAAAAGAGACCCAGTACTTC. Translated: CAISEFGTDLKETQYF.

CDR3 bases: TGTGCCAGTAGTTCCCGGGGGAGCGGGAGCACAGATACGCAGTATTTT. The encoded protein is CASSSRGSGSTDTQYF. V and J are TRBV19 and TRBJ2-3; D is perhaps TRBD2 (6 bases). Germline V lookup: CDR1 LNHDA, CDR2 SQIVND (reference sequence). V shed 5 bases and J shed 0 bases, with 15 bases lying between them. The CDR3 totals 16 residues.

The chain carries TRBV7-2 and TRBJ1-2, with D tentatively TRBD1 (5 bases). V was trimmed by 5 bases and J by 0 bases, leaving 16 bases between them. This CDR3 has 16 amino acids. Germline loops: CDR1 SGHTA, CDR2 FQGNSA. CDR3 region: CASSQGGGVTNYGYTF. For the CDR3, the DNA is TGTGCCAGCAGCCAAGGTGGGGGGGTCACTAACTATGGCTACACCTTC.

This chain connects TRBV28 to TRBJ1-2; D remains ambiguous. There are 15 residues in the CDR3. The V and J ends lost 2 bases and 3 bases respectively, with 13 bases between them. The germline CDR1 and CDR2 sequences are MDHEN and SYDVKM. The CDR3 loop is CASSLKVGQDYGYTF. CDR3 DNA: TGTGCCAGCAGTTTAAAGGTAGGTCAGGACTATGGCTACACCTTC.

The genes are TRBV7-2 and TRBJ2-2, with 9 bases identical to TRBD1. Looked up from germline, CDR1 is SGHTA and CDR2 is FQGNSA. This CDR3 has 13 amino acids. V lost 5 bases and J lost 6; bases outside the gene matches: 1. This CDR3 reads CASSRQGAGELFF. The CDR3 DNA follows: TGTGCCAGCAGCCGACAGGGGGCCGGGGAGCTGTTTTTT. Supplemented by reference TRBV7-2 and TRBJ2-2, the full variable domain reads GAGVSQSPSNKVTEKGKDVELRCDPISGHTALYWYRQSLGQGLEFLIYFQGNSAPDKSGLPSDRFSAERTGGSVSTLTIQRTQQEDSAVYLCASSRQGAGELFFGEGSRLTVL.

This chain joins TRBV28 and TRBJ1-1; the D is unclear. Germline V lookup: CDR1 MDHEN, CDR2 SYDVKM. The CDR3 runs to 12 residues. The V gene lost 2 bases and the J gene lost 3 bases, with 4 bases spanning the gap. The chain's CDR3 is CASSLRYTEAFF. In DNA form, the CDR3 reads TGTGCCAGCAGTTTAAGGTACACTGAAGCTTTCTTT.

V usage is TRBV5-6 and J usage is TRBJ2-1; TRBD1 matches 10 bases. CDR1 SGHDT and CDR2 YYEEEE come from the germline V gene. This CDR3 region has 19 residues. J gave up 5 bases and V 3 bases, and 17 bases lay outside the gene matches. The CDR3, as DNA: TGTGCCAGCAGCTCTAGCGTTCCGGGACAGGGGAAAAAAGACAATGAGCAGTTCTTC. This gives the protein CASSSSVPGQGKKDNEQFF.

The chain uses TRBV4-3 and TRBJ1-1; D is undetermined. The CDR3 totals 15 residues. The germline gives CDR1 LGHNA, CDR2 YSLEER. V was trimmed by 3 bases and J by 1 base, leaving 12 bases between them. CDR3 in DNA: TGCGCCAGCAGCCATACCGCCGGACCGAACACTGAAGCTTTCTTT. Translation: CASSHTAGPNTEAFF.

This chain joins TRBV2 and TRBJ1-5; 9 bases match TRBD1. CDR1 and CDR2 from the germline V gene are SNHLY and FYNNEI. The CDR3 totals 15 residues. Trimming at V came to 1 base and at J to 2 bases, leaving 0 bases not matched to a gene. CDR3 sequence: CASSEGTGGNQPQHF. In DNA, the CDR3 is TGTGCCAGCAGTGAAGGGACAGGGGGCAATCAGCCCCAGCATTTT.

CDR3 protein: CASSLRGYQETQYF. For the CDR3, the DNA is TGTGCCAGCAGCTTGCGGGGATACCAAGAGACCCAGTACTTC. The chain uses TRBV9 and TRBJ2-5; perhaps TRBD2 as D (6 bases). The germline CDR1 and CDR2 sequences are SGDLS and YYNGEE. V dropped 4 bases and J dropped 0 bases, with 10 bases sitting between them. The CDR3 totals 14 residues.

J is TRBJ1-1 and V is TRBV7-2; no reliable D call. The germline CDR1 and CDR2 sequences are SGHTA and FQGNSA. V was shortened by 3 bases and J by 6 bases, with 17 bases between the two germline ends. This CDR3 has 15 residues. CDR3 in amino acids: CASSFQTRRFAEAFF. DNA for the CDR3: TGTGCCAGCAGCTTTCAAACCCGCAGGTTCGCTGAAGCTTTCTTT.

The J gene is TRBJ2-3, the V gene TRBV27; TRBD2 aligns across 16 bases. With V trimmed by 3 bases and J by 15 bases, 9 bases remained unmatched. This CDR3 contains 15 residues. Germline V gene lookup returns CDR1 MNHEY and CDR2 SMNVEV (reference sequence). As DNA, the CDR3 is TGTGCCAGCAGTTTCTCCGGGACTAGCGGGAGGGAAAACTATTTT. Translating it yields CASSFSGTSGRENYF.

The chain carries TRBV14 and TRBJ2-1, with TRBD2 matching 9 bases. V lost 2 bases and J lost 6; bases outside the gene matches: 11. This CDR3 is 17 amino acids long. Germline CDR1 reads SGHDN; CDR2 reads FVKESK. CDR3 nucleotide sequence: TGTGCCAGCAGCCAAAAAAGAGGGCGGGAGGGCCGCAATGAGCAGTTCTTC. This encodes CASSQKRGREGRNEQFF.

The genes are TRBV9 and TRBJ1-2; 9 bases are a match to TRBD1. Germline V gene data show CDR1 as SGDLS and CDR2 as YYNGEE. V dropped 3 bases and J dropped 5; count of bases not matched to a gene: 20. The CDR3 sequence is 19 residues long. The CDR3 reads CASSASLDRGRPRGYGYTF. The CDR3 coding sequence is TGTGCCAGCAGCGCGAGCCTGGACAGGGGTAGGCCGCGCGGTTATGGCTACACCTTC.

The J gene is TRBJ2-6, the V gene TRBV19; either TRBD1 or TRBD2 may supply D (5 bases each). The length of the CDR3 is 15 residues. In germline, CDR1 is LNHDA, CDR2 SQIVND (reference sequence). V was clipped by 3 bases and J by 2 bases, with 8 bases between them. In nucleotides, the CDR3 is TGTGCCAGTAGTATCGGGACGGCTGGGGCCAACGTCCTGACTTTC. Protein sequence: CASSIGTAGANVLTF.

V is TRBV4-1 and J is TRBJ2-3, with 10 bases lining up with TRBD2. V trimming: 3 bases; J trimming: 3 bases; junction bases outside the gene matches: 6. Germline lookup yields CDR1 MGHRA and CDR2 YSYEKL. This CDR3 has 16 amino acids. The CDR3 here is CASSQTGTSVTDTQYF. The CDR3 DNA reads TGCGCCAGCAGCCAGACCGGGACTAGCGTAACAGATACGCAGTATTTT.

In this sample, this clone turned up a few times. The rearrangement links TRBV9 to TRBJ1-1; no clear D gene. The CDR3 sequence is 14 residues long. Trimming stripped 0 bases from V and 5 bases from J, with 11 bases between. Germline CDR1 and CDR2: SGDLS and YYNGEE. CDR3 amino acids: CASSVAPSLTEAFF. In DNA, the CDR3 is TGTGCCAGCAGCGTAGCCCCCTCCCTGACTGAAGCTTTCTTT.

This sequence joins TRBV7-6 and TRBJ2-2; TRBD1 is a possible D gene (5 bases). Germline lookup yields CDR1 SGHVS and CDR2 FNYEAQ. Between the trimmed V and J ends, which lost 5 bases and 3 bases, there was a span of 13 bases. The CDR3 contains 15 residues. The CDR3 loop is CASSPLQGYTGELFF. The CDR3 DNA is TGTGCCAGCAGCCCCCTCCAGGGTTACACCGGGGAGCTGTTTTTT.

CDR3 sequence (DNA): TGTGCCAGCAGTTTGAGTCAGGCAAAGACCCAGTACTTC. Its translation: CASSLSQAKTQYF. The chain couples TRBV28 to TRBJ2-5; D remains ambiguous. Trimming took 3 bases from V and 6 from J, leaving 11 bases between them. The CDR3 runs 13 residues. Germline CDR1 is MDHEN and CDR2 is SYDVKM.